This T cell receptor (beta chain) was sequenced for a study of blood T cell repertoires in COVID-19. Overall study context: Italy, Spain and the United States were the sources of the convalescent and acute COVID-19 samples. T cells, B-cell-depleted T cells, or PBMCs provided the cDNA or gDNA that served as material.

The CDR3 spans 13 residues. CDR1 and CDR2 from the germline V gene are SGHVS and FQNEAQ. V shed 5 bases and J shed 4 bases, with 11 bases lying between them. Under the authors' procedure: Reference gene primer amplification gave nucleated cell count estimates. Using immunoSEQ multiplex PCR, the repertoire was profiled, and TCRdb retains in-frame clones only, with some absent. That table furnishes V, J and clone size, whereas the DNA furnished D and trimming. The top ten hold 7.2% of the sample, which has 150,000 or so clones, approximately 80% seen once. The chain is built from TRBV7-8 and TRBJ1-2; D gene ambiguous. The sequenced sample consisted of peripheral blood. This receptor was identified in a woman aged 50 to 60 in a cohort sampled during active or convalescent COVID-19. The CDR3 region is CASSPTEFYGYTF. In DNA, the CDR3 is TGTGCCAGCAGCCCAACAGAGTTCTATGGCTACACCTTC.